This TCR beta chain originates from a study of CXCR3-negative and CXCR3-positive naive CD8 T cells. Points from the study as a whole: More hydrophobic TRB CDR3s were found in CXCR3-positive naive cells than in CXCR3-negative naive cells.

This CDR3 is 14 amino acids long. To note about this clonotype: The antigen remains unidentified.

Researchers prepared the TRB cDNA libraries using 5' RACE with UMI labels. TCRdb reprocessed the 5' RACE reads; each CDR3 protein has one entry and no DNA is given. There are about 150,000 distinct CDR3 sequences in the sample, with just under 0.5% held by the top ten. This chain uses TRBV12-3 or TRBV12-4 with TRBJ2-3; TCRdb proposes TRBD1, but this gene call is untestable without DNA. Sequenced sample: naive CXCR3+ CD8+ T cells from blood. The subset: CD45RO-CCR7+CD27+CD95- naive CD8+ T cells expressing CXCR3 (TNR3+). This sequence was found in a human donor in good health. Some clones in this sample may be carry-over from other donors' samples. The CDR3 protein is CASTLDRGRDTQYF.